This section outlines one T cell receptor (beta chain) sequence together with its context. The antigen remains unidentified. V was pared by 4 bases and J by 7 bases, with 13 bases of the junction left unmatched. CDR1 is LNHDA, CDR2 SQIVND, per germline (reference sequence). The CDR3 has 15 amino acids. The data derive from a study of PD-1 blockade in mismatch repair-deficient tumors. Study information: Patients had roughly twelve mismatch repair-deficient cancer types, all previously treated and progressing. The study, taken as a whole, reports: Rapid post-treatment expansion, then contraction, generally preceding radiologic response, marked tumor-resident clones.

Here immunoSEQ multiplex PCR was the method, and the copy in TCRdb shows in-frame clones only, minus some. The sample has approximately 120,000 clones; about 85% are singletons. PCR or immunohistochemistry showed mismatch repair deficiency in every enrolled patient. TCRs were sequenced from three patients responding to pembrolizumab. Sequences were derived from peripheral blood, sampled 44 weeks after starting pembrolizumab. V is TRBV19 and J is TRBJ2-7; 7 bases align to TRBD1. The clonotype comes from an adult with mismatch repair-deficient cancer. CDR3 in DNA: TGTGCCAGTAGTACCAGGCTCCAGGGGGTTGGGGAGCAGTACTTC. Translating it yields CASSTRLQGVGEQYF.